The entry that follows covers one TCR beta chain sequence. Antigen unknown. Germline CDR1 is SGHDT and CDR2 is YYEEEE. Deletions cut 3 bases from V and 5 bases from J, with 14 bases between. CDR3 length equals 14 residues. The data were taken from a study of T cell repertoires and Cas9 in healthy adults. Study context: SpCas9-reactive CD4 and CD8 T cells were characterized for potency, cytotoxicity and lineage.

Here immunoSEQ multiplex PCR was the method, and the copy in TCRdb shows in-frame clones only, minus some. The repertoire holds 20,000 to 25,000 clones, under 95% seen once, with roughly 0.69% in the top ten. Study outcomes and limitations: In vitro, SpCas9-reactive Tregs were reported to curb effector T cell proliferation and function.

This chain links TRBV5-6 with TRBJ1-1, with D possibly TRBD1 on 6 matching bases. The TCR was taken from a human donor in good health. Sample: CD4+ effector T cells (CD127+, CD25-, CD137-, CD154-) from PBMCs; culture status not recorded. In DNA, the CDR3 is TGTGCCAGCAGCTGGGTACAGGGTTCTACTGAAGCTTTCTTT. Translated: CASSWVQGSTEAFF. Full variable domain (missing parts from reference TRBV5-6 and TRBJ1-1): DAGVTQSPTHLIKTRGQQVTLRCSPKSGHDTVSWYQQALGQGPQFIFQYYEEEERQRGNFPDRFSGHQFPNYSSELNVNALLLGDSALYLCASSWVQGSTEAFFGQGTRLTVV.